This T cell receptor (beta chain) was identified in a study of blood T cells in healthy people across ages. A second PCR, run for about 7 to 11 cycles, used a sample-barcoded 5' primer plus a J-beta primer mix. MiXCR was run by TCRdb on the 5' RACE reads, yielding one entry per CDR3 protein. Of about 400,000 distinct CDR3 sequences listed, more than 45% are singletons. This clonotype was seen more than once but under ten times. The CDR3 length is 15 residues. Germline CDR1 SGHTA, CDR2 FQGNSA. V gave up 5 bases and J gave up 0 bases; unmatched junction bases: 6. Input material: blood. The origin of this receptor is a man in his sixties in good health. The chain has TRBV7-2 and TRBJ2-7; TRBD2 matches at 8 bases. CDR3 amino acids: CASSILADLSYEQYF. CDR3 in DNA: TGTGCCAGCAGCATACTAGCGGACCTCTCCTACGAGCAGTACTTC. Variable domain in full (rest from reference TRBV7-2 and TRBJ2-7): GAGVSQSPSNKVTEKGKDVELRCDPISGHTALYWYRQSLGQGLEFLIYFQGNSAPDKSGLPSDRFSAERTGGSVSTLTIQRTQQEDSAVYLCASSILADLSYEQYFGPGTRLTVT.